This passage covers 4 T cell receptor beta chains from one sample sequenced in a study of shared clonotypes between healthy human individuals. The repertoire was sequenced with immunoSEQ multiplex PCR; TCRdb's copy has only in-frame clones and lacks some. Of 400,000 or so clones listed, 90% to 97% are singletons. Material: memory CD8+ T cells sorted from blood. Subset given: CD45RO+ cells pooled with CCR7-negative TemRA cells. The receptors were gathered from a man in his thirties or forties in good health.

The J gene is TRBJ2-7, the V gene TRBV28; 9 nucleotides align to TRBD2. CDR1 is MDHEN and CDR2 is SYDVKM in the germline V gene. This CDR3 is built from 14 residues. With 3 bases clipped from V and 6 bases from J, the junction kept 6 bases outside the gene matches. The CDR3: CASSLAGGVLEQYF. The DNA for the CDR3 is TGTGCCAGCAGTTTGGCGGGAGGGGTGCTCGAGCAGTACTTC.

The chain carries TRBV30 and TRBJ2-3, with D possibly TRBD1 on 6 matching bases. The CDR3 spans 11 residues. Germline V gene sequence: CDR1 GTSNPN, CDR2 SVGIG (reference sequence). V lost 5 bases, J lost 4 bases, and 7 bases lay in between. The CDR3 DNA follows: TGTGCCTGGGCAGGGGCAGATACGCAGTATTTT. This codes for CAWAGADTQYF.

The CDR3: CASSLGGRTSYNEQFF. The CDR3 DNA follows: TGTGCCAGCAGCTTAGGCGGACGGACCTCCTACAATGAGCAGTTCTTC. V and J are TRBV7-2 and TRBJ2-1; no clear D. This CDR3 is built from 16 residues. Trimming stripped 1 base from V and 0 bases from J, with 10 bases between. From germline, CDR1 is SGHTA and CDR2 FQGNSA.

V is TRBV4-1 and J is TRBJ1-1; a possible D gene is TRBD1 (5 bases). This CDR3 contains 15 residues. From germline, CDR1 is MGHRA and CDR2 YSYEKL. V dropped 1 base and J dropped 1 base, with 10 bases sitting between them. Here the CDR3 DNA reads TGCGCCAGCAGCCAAGCCAGGGTCAGGAACACTGAAGCTTTCTTT. This gives the protein CASSQARVRNTEAFF.